This passage covers 13 T cell receptor beta chains from one sample sequenced in a study of blood T cells in healthy people across ages. Through a sample-barcoded 5' primer and a J-beta primer mix, a second PCR was run for about 6 to 11 cycles. TCRdb used MiXCR to reprocess the 5' RACE reads, holding one entry per CDR3 protein. The table lists about 940,000 distinct CDR3 sequences, 40% to 60% of them singletons. The sample comprised blood. These receptors were taken from a man aged 25-45 years in good health.

The gene calls are TRBV6-5 and TRBJ2-1; 14 positions match TRBD2. Germline V gene sequence: CDR1 MNHEY, CDR2 SVGAGI. This CDR3 comprises 17 residues. The ends lost 2 bases at V and 10 bases at J; junction bases unmatched: 10. CDR3 residues: CASSYRGLAGALGEQFF. CDR3 DNA: TGTGCCAGCAGTTACAGGGGACTAGCGGGGGCCCTCGGGGAGCAGTTCTTC.

The gene calls are TRBV15 and TRBJ2-1; no reliable D call. Germline-derived CDR1 and CDR2 are LNHNV and YYDKDF (reference sequence). The length of the CDR3 is 15 residues. V lost 0 bases, J lost 4 bases, and 10 bases lay in between. CDR3 bases: TGTGCCACCAGCAGAGATATAACAGAATACAATGAGCAGTTCTTC. It codes for CATSRDITEYNEQFF.

A few counts support this clonotype. This chain's CDR3 is CASSQGVVRNTEAFF. DNA of the CDR3: TGTGCCAGCAGCCAAGGAGTCGTAAGGAACACTGAAGCTTTCTTT. The V and J genes are TRBV3-1 and TRBJ1-1; D is unclear. V lost 1 base, J lost 1 base, and 10 bases lay in between. CDR1 and CDR2 from the germline V gene are LGHDT and YNNKEL (reference sequence). The CDR3 spans 15 residues.

This sequence joins TRBV28 and TRBJ2-7; possibly TRBD1 or TRBD2 for D (5 bases each). Per the germline V gene, CDR1 is MDHEN and CDR2 is SYDVKM. The CDR3 is 16 amino acids. V was pared by 0 bases and J by 0 bases, with 12 bases between. Written as DNA, the CDR3 is TGTGCCAGCAGTTTATGGGGGACGGGGAGCTCCTACGAGCAGTACTTC. Translating gives CASSLWGTGSSYEQYF.

This sequence joins TRBV4-1 and TRBJ2-1; D gene unclear. Germline CDR1 is MGHRA and CDR2 is YSYEKL. V lost 4 bases to trimming and J lost 6 bases, with 19 bases between them. CDR3 length equals 16 residues. The CDR3 DNA sequence: TGCGCCAGCAGCCCCGATTTTCCGGGTTCTAGCAATGAGCAGTTCTTC. It is translated as CASSPDFPGSSNEQFF.

This chain uses TRBV12-3 or TRBV12-4 with TRBJ1-3, with 8 bases lining up with TRBD1. The CDR3 spans 14 residues. Trimming removed 6 bases from V and 3 bases from J; junction bases left unmatched: 4. CDR3 DNA: TGTGCCAGCAGCTCGACAGGGGTTGGAAACACCATATATTTT. Translated: CASSSTGVGNTIYF.

V gene TRBV6-2 or TRBV6-3 combines with J gene TRBJ2-5; no clear D gene. Deletions cut 3 bases from V and 5 bases from J, with 10 bases between. The CDR3 extends over 13 amino acids. Per germline, CDR1 MNHEY and CDR2 SVGEGT. CDR3 nucleotides: TGTGCCAGCAGTTATGATTGGGTTGAGACCCAGTACTTC. Translating it yields CASSYDWVETQYF.

This clonotype came up once. The chain combines TRBV5-6 with TRBJ1-1; TRBD1 might be the D (5 bases). V gave up 4 bases and J gave up 0 bases, with 13 bases separating them. The CDR3 sequence is 15 residues long. Germline V gene data show CDR1 as SGHDT and CDR2 as YYEEEE. CDR3 residues: CASSRPQGLNTEAFF. The CDR3 DNA reads as TGTGCCAGCAGCCGCCCTCAGGGACTGAACACTGAAGCTTTCTTT.

As for this clonotype: At one of its ends the junction is not consistent with the germline gene, which may arise from a read error. The chain has TRBV7-2 and TRBJ2-1, with 8 bases fitting TRBD1. CDR3 size: 16 residues. Germline CDR1 reads SGHTA; CDR2 reads FQGNSA. In DNA form, the CDR3 reads TGTGCCGGCAGCTTAGGAACGGGGACAGGTGTAAATGAGCAGTTCTTC. As protein: CAGSLGTGTGVNEQFF.

V usage is TRBV28 and J usage is TRBJ2-5; D is uncertain. The length of the CDR3 is 14 residues. Germline CDR1 and CDR2: MDHEN and SYDVKM. Deletions cut 2 bases from V and 2 bases from J, with 9 bases between. CDR3 residues: CASSLERSQETQYF. CDR3 DNA: TGTGCCAGCAGTTTAGAACGCTCACAAGAGACCCAGTACTTC.

In regard to this clonotype: Since a much larger clone is just one base distant, this may be a read error. The rearrangement links TRBV2 to TRBJ1-1; a weak D match, TRBD1 (6 bases). This CDR3 contains 12 residues. Trimming removed 6 bases from V and 9 bases from J, with 14 bases in between. Germline lookup yields CDR1 SNHLY and CDR2 FYNNEI. The CDR3 sequence: CASRQGGTKAFF. CDR3 nucleotides: TGTGCCAGCAGACAGGGTGGGACTAAAGCTTTCTTT.

This clonotype was counted a few times. The chain links TRBV28 to TRBJ2-7; the match to TRBD1 covers 9 bases. V was pared by 6 bases and J by 5 bases, with 14 bases of the junction left unmatched. This CDR3 comprises 16 residues. Germline CDR1 MDHEN, CDR2 SYDVKM. CDR3 region: CASRTGGKRGKNEQYF. The CDR3, as DNA: TGTGCCAGCAGGACAGGGGGAAAGCGGGGAAAAAACGAGCAGTACTTC. Complete variable domain (other parts from reference TRBV28 and TRBJ2-7): DVKVTQSSRYLVKRTGEKVFLECVQDMDHENMFWYRQDPGLGLRLIYFSYDVKMKEKGDIPEGYSVSREKKERFSLILESASTNQTSMYLCASRTGGKRGKNEQYFGPGTRLTVT.

This clonotype was found a few times. The chain is built from TRBV27 and TRBJ2-1, with TRBD2 identical over 9 bases. Germline lookup yields CDR1 MNHEY and CDR2 SMNVEV (reference sequence). The CDR3 is made up of 15 amino acids. Trimming cost V 3 bases and J 6 bases; bases outside gene matches: 6. The CDR3 here is CASSFSSGARNEQFF. The CDR3 DNA sequence: TGTGCCAGCAGTTTCTCTAGCGGGGCCCGCAATGAGCAGTTCTTC.